The clone carrying this TCR beta chain was seen repeatedly, ten times or more. Germline CDR1 DFQATT, CDR2 SNEGSKA (reference sequence). With 3 bases clipped from V and 1 base from J, the junction kept 2 bases outside the gene matches. This CDR3 is built from 17 residues. Unsorted libraries were generated from 2 million PBMCs. These cells had been stored in RNAlater at -80 C. This sample is part of a study of neurological immune-mediated disorders. Each TCR transcript was tagged with a 10-nucleotide random UMI during 5'RACE. TCRdb ran MiXCR on the 5' RACE reads and lists one entry per CDR3 protein. In the table there are around 70,000 distinct CDR3 sequences, roughly 4.4% of which are singletons.

This sequence joins TRBV20-1 and TRBJ2-2; 16 nucleotides line up with TRBD2. This sequence originates from a woman aged 70-85 years with multiple sclerosis. The sample taken for sequencing was PBMCs. The CDR3 here is CSASGTSGRGNTGELFF. In nucleotides, the CDR3 is TGCAGTGCTAGCGGGACTAGCGGGAGGGGGAACACCGGGGAGCTGTTTTTT.